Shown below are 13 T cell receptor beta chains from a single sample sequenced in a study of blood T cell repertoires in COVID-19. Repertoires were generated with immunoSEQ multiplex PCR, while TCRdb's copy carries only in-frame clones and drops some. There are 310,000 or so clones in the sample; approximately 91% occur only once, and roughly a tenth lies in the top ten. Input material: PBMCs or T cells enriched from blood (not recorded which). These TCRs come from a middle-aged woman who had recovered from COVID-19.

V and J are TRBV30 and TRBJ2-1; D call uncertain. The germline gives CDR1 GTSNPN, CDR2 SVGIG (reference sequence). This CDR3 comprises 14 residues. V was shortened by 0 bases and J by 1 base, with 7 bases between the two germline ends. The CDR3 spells CAWSVTLSYNEQFF. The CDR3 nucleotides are TGTGCCTGGAGTGTAACGCTATCCTACAATGAGCAGTTCTTC.

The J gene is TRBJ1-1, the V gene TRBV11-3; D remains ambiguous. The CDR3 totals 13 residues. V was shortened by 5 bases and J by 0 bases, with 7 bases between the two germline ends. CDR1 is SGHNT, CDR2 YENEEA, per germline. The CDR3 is CASSLPLNTEAFF. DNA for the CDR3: TGTGCCAGCAGCCTACCCCTGAACACTGAAGCTTTCTTT.

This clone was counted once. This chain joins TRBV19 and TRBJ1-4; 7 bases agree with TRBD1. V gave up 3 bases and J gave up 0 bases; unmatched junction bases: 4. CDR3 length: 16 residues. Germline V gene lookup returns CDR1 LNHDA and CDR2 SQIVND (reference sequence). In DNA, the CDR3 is TGTGCCAGTAGTATGGGACAGACTACAACTAATGAAAAACTGTTTTTT. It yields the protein CASSMGQTTTNEKLFF.

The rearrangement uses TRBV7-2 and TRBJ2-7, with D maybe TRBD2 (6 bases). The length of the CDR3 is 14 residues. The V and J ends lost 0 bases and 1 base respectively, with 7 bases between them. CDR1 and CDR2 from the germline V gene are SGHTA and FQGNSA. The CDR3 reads CASSLAGGSYEQYF. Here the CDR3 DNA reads TGTGCCAGCAGCTTAGCGGGAGGTTCCTACGAGCAGTACTTC.

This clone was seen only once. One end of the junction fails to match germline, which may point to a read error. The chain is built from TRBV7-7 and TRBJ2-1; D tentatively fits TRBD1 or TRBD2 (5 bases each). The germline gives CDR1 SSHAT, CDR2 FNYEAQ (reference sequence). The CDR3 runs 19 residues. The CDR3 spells CASSLAYDSLGVSYNEQFF. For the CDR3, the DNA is TGTGCTAGCAGCTTAGCGTACGACAGCTTGGGCGTATCCTACAATGAGCAGTTCTTC.

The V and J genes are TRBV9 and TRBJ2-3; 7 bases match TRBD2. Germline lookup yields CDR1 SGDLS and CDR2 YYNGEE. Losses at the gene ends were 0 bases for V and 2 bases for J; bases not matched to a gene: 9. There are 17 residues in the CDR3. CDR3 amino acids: CASSVERGGGATDTQYF. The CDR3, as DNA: TGTGCCAGCAGCGTAGAGAGAGGCGGGGGAGCCACAGATACGCAGTATTTT. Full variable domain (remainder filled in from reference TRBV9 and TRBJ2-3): DSGVTQTPKHLITATGQRVTLRCSPRSGDLSVYWYQQSLDQGLQFLIQYYNGEERAKGNILERFSAQQFPDLHSELNLSSLELGDSALYFCASSVERGGGATDTQYFGPGTRLTVL.

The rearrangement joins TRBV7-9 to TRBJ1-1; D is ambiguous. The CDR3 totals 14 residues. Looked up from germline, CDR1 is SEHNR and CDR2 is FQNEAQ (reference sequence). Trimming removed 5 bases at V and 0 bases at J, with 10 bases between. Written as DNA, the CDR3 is TGTGCCAGCAGCCAACAGATGTTGAACACTGAAGCTTTCTTT. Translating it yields CASSQQMLNTEAFF.

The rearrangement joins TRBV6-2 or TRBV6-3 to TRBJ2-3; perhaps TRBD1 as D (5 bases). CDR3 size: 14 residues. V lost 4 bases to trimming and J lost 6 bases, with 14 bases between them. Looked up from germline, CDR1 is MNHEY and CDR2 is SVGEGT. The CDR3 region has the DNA TGTGCCAGCAGTTTAGACAGATCACCTGATACGCAGTATTTT. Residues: CASSLDRSPDTQYF.

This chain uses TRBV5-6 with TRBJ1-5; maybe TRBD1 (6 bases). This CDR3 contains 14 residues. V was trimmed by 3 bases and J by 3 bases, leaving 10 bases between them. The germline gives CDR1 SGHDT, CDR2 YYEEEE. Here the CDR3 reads CASSSTGNNQPQHF. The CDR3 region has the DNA TGTGCCAGCAGCTCCACAGGGAACAATCAGCCCCAGCATTTT.

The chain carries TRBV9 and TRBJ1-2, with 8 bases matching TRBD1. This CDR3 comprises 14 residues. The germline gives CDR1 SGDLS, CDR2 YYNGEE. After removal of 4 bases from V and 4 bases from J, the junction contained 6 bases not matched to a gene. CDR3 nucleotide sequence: TGTGCCAGCAGCTCCCGGACAGGGATCTATGGCTACACCTTC. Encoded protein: CASSSRTGIYGYTF.

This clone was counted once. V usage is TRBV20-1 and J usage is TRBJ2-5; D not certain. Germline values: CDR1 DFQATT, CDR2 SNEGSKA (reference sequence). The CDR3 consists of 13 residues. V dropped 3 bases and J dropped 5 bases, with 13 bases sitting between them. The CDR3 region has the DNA TGCAGTGCTAGTTGGGCAGGATGGGAGACCCAGTACTTC. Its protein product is CSASWAGWETQYF.

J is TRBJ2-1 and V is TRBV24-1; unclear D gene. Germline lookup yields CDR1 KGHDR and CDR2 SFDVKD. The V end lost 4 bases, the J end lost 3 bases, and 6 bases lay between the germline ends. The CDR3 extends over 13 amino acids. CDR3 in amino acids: CATSDQNYNEQFF. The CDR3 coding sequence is TGTGCCACCAGTGACCAGAACTACAATGAGCAGTTCTTC.

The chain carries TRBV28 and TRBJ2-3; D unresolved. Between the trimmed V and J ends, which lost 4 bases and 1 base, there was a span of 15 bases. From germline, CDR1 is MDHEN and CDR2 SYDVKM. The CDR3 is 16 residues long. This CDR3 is CASSSPTPVGTDTQYF. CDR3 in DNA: TGTGCCAGCAGTTCACCTACTCCCGTTGGCACAGATACGCAGTATTTT.